This record looks at one T cell receptor beta chain sequence and its context. Researchers ran the PCR with 60 Vbeta and 13 Jbeta primers. The table came from immunoSEQ multiplex PCR; TCRdb's copy has only in-frame clones and leaves some out. The top ten clones hold roughly 0.7% of a sample with 210,000 or so clones, roughly 84% of them seen once. The sample belongs to a study of cytomegalovirus exposure and HLA in healthy donors. The CDR3 sequence is 18 residues long. V lost 6 bases to trimming and J lost 5 bases; unmatched junction nucleotides: 19. The germline gives CDR1 SGHNT, CDR2 YYREEE (reference sequence).

The TCR was taken from a boy aged 2 to 9 in good health and CMV-seronegative. The sequencing input was PBMCs. V is TRBV5-4 and J is TRBJ2-5; 10 nucleotides match TRBD2. DNA for the CDR3: TGTGCCAGCACGCCGCCCCAGACAAGCGGGAGGGCCGGGGAGACCCAGTACTTC. This gives the protein CASTPPQTSGRAGETQYF.